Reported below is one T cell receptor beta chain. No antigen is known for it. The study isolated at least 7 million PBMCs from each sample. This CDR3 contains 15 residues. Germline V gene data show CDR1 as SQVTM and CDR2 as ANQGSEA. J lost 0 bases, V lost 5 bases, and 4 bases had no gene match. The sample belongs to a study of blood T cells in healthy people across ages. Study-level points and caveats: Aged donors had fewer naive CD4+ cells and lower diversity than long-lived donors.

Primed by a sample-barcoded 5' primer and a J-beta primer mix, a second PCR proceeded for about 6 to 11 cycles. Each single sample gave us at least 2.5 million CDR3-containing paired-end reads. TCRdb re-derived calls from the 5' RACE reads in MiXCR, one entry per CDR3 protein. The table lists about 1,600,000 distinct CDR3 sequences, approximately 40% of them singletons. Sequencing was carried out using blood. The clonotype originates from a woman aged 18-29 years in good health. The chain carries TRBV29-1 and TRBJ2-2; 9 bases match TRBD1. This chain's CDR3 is CSVTGGRANTGELFF. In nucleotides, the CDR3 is TGCAGCGTTACAGGGGGCAGAGCGAACACCGGGGAGCTGTTTTTT.